The rows below give T cell receptor beta chains drawn from one sample of a study of monozygotic twins with inflammatory bowel disease. TCRdb re-called the 5' RACE reads; one entry per CDR3 protein, DNA not given. The sample shows about 450,000 distinct CDR3 sequences, and more than 2% sits with its ten largest clones. The sample comprised blood. These receptors were obtained from a human donor with ulcerative colitis or Crohn's disease, or a healthy co-twin of an affected twin (not recorded which). Both conserved end residues are part of each CDR3. The order of the fields is CDR3 protein, J gene, V gene, CDR3 length.

cdr3_aa: CASSTGSVGAYEQYF
j_call: TRBJ2-7
v_call: TRBV6-1
cdr3_length: 15

cdr3_aa: CASSFGSQPQHF
j_call: TRBJ1-5
v_call: TRBV12-3/TRBV12-4
cdr3_length: 12

cdr3_aa: CSATGADSAYEQYF
j_call: TRBJ2-7
v_call: TRBV20-1
cdr3_length: 14

cdr3_aa: CASSLGDRGHYNEQFF
j_call: TRBJ2-1
v_call: TRBV12-3/TRBV12-4
cdr3_length: 16

cdr3_aa: CASSPGDFATDTQYF
j_call: TRBJ2-3
v_call: TRBV5-6
cdr3_length: 15

cdr3_aa: CASSPRDTPEQYF
j_call: TRBJ2-7
v_call: TRBV5-1
cdr3_length: 13

cdr3_aa: CASSQESEQYF
j_call: TRBJ2-7
v_call: TRBV4-1
cdr3_length: 11

cdr3_aa: CASSEDPRGNTIYF
j_call: TRBJ1-3
v_call: TRBV7-9
cdr3_length: 14

cdr3_aa: CASSLRPGTGAGSTEAFF
j_call: TRBJ1-1
v_call: TRBV11-2
cdr3_length: 18

cdr3_aa: CASRLLSYEQYF
j_call: TRBJ2-7
v_call: TRBV7-9
cdr3_length: 12

cdr3_aa: CSVKQGVDQPQHF
j_call: TRBJ1-5
v_call: TRBV29-1
cdr3_length: 13

cdr3_aa: CAISERAGGPENEQFF
j_call: TRBJ2-1
v_call: TRBV10-3
cdr3_length: 16

cdr3_aa: CASSEAGRGGQPQHF
j_call: TRBJ1-5
v_call: TRBV2
cdr3_length: 15

cdr3_aa: CASSPPGTGGTDTQYF
j_call: TRBJ2-3
v_call: TRBV4-2
cdr3_length: 16